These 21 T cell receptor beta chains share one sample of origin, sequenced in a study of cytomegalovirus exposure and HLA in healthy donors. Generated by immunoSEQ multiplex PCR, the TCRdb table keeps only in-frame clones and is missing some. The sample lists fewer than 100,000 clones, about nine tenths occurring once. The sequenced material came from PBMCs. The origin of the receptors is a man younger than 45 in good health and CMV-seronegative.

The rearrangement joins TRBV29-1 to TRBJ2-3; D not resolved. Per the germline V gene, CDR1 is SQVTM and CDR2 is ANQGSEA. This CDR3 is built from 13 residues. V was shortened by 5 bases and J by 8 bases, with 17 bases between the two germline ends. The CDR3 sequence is CSVTVVSTVTQYF. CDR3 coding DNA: TGCAGCGTTACCGTTGTTAGCACTGTTACGCAGTATTTT.

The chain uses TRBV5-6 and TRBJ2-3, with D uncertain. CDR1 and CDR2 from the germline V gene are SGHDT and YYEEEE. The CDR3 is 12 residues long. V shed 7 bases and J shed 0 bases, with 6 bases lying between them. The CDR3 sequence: CASGTSTDTQYF. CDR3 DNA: TGTGCCAGCGGCACAAGCACAGATACGCAGTATTTT.

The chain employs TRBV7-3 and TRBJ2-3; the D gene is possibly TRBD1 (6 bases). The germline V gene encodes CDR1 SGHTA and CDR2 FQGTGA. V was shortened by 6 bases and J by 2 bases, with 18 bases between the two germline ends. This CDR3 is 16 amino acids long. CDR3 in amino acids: CASRPGPGASTDTQYF. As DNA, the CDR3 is TGTGCCAGCAGACCGGGACCAGGGGCTTCCACAGATACGCAGTATTTT. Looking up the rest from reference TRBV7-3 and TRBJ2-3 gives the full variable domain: GAGVSQTPSNKVTEKGKYVELRCDPISGHTALYWYRQSLGQGPEFLIYFQGTGAADDSGLPNDRFFAVRPEGSVSTLKIQRTERGDSAVYLCASRPGPGASTDTQYFGPGTRLTVL.

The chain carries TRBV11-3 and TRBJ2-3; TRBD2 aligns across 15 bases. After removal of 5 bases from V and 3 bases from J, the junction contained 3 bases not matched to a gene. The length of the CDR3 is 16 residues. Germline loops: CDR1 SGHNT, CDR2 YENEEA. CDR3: CASSPGTSGRTDTQYF. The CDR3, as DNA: TGTGCCAGCAGCCCAGGGACTAGCGGGAGGACAGATACGCAGTATTTT.

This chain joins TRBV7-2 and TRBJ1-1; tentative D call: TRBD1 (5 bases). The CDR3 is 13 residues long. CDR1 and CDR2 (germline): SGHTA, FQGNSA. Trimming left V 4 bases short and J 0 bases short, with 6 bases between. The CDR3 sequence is CASSSTVNTEAFF. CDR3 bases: TGTGCCAGCAGCTCGACAGTGAACACTGAAGCTTTCTTT. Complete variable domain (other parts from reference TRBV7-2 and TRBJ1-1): GAGVSQSPSNKVTEKGKDVELRCDPISGHTALYWYRQSLGQGLEFLIYFQGNSAPDKSGLPSDRFSAERTGGSVSTLTIQRTQQEDSAVYLCASSSTVNTEAFFGQGTRLTVV.

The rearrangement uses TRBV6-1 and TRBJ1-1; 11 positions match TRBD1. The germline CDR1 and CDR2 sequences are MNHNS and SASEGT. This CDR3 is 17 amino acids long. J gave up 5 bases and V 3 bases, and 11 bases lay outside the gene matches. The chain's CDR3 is CASSELRDRGVKTEAFF. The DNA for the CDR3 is TGTGCCAGCAGTGAGTTACGGGACAGGGGGGTAAAAACTGAAGCTTTCTTT.

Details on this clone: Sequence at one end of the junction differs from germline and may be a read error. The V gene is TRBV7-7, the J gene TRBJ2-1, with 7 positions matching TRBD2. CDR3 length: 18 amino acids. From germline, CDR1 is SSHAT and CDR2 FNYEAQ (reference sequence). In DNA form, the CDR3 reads TGTGCTAGCAGCTTAGTCCACCTTCGGGAGGCGGGATACAATGAGCAGTTCTTC. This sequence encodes CASSLVHLREAGYNEQFF.

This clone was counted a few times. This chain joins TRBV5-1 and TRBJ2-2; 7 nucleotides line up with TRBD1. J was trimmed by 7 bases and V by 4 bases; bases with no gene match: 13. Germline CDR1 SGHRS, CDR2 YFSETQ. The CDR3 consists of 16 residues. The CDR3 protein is CASSAAGTDYFGELFF. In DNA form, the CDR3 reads TGCGCCAGCAGCGCAGCCGGGACAGATTATTTCGGGGAGCTGTTTTTT.

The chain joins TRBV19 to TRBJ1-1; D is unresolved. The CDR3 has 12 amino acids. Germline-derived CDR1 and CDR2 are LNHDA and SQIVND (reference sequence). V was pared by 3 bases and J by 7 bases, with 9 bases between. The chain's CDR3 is CASSISSSEAFF. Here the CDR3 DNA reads TGTGCCAGTAGTATTTCTTCCAGTGAAGCTTTCTTT.

The CDR3 DNA reads as TGTGCCAGCAGTTTATCAGGGGATCAGCCCCAGCATTTT. It codes for CASSLSGDQPQHF. The chain recombines TRBV27 with TRBJ1-5; the D gene is possibly TRBD1 (5 bases). Looked up from germline, CDR1 is MNHEY and CDR2 is SMNVEV (reference sequence). V was pared by 0 bases and J by 5 bases, with 5 bases between. The CDR3 covers 13 residues.

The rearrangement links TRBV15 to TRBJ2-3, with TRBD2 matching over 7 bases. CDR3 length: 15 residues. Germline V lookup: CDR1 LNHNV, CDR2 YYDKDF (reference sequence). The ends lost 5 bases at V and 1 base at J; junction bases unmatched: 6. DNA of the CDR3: TGTGCCACCAGCGGCTGGGCGGGGGGCACAGATACGCAGTATTTT. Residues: CATSGWAGGTDTQYF. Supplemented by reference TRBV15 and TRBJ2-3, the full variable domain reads DAMVIQNPRYQVTQFGKPVTLSCSQTLNHNVMYWYQQKSSQAPKLLFHYYDKDFNNEADTPDNFQSRRPNTSFCFLDIRSPGLGDTAMYLCATSGWAGGTDTQYFGPGTRLTVL.

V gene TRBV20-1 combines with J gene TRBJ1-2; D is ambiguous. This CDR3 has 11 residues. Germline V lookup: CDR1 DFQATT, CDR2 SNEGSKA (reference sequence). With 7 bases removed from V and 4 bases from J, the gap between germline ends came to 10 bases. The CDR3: CSVVGFYGYTF. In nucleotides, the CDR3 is TGCAGTGTGGTCGGGTTCTATGGCTACACCTTC.

The CDR3 region has the DNA TGTGCCAGCAGCGTAGTTAGGACAGGCTACAATGAGCAGTTCTTC. This translates into CASSVVRTGYNEQFF. The J gene is TRBJ2-1, the V gene TRBV9, with 7 bases that match TRBD1. J gave up 3 bases and V 0 bases, and 3 bases lay outside the gene matches. CDR1 SGDLS and CDR2 YYNGEE come from the germline V gene. The CDR3 consists of 15 residues.

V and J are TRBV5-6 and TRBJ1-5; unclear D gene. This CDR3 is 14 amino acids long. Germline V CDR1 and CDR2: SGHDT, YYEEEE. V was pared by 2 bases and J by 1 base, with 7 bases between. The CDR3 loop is CASSFSQSNQPQHF. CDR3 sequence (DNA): TGTGCCAGCAGCTTTTCACAAAGCAATCAGCCCCAGCATTTT.

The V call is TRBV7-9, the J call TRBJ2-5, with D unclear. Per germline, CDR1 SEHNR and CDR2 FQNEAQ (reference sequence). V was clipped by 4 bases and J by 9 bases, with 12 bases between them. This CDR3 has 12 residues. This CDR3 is CASSSAIEAQYF. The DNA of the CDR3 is TGTGCCAGCAGCTCAGCCATCGAGGCCCAGTACTTC.

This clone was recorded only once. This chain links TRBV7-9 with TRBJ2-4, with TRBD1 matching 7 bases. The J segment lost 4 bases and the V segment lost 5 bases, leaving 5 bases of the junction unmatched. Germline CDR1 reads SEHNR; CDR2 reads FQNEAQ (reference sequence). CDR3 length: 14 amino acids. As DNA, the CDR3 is TGTGCCAGCAGCCCTGGACAGGAGAAAAACATTCAGTACTTC. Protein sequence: CASSPGQEKNIQYF.

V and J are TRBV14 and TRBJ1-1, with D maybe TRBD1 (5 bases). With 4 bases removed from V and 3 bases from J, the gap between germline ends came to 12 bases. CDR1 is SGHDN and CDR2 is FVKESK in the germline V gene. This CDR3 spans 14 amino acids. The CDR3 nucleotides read TGTGCCAGCAGCCCCGTAGGGGCCTACACTGAAGCTTTCTTT. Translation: CASSPVGAYTEAFF.

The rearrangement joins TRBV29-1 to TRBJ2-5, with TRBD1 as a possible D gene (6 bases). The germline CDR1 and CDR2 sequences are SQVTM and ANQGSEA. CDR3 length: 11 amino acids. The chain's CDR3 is CGGGRQETQYF. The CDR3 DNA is TGCGGGGGCGGCCGACAAGAGACCCAGTACTTC.

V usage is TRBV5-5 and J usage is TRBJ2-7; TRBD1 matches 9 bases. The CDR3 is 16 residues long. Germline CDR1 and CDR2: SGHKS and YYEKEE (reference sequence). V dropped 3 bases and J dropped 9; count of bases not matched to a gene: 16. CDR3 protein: CASSSPSGTGFGGQYF. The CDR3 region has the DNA TGTGCCAGCAGCTCTCCCTCCGGGACAGGGTTTGGGGGGCAGTACTTC.

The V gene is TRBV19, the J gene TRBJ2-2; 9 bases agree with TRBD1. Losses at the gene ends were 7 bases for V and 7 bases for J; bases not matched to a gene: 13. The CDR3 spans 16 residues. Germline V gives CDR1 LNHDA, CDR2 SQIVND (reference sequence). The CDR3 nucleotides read TGTGCCAGTAATCCCTTGGGGACAGGGACAAACGGGGAGCTGTTTTTT. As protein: CASNPLGTGTNGELFF. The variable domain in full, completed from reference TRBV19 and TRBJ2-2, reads DGGITQSPKYLFRKEGQNVTLSCEQNLNHDAMYWYRQDPGQGLRLIYYSQIVNDFQKGDIAEGYSVSREKKESFPLTVTSAQKNPTAFYLCASNPLGTGTNGELFFGEGSRLTVL.

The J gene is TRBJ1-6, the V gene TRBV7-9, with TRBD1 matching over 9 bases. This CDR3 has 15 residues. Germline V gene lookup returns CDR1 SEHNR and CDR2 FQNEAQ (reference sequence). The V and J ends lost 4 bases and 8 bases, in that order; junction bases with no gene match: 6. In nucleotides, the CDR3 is TGTGCCAGCAGCTCTCCGGGACAGGGTGATTCACCCCTCCACTTT. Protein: CASSSPGQGDSPLHF.